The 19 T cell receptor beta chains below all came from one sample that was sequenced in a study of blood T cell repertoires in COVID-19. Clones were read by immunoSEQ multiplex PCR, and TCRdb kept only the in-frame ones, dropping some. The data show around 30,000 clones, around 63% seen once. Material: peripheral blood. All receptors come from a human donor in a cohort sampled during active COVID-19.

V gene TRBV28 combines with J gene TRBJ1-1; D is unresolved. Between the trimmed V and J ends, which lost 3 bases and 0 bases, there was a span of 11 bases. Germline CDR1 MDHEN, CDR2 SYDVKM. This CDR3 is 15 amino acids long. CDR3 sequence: CASSFIGRLNTEAFF. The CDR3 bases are TGTGCCAGCAGTTTCATCGGTCGTCTGAACACTGAAGCTTTCTTT.

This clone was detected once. CDR3 in amino acids: CASSLSGTGDGEQYF. In nucleotides, the CDR3 is TGTGCCAGCAGCTTATCCGGGACAGGTGATGGCGAGCAGTACTTC. This sequence joins TRBV7-9 and TRBJ2-7; 8 nucleotides match TRBD1. The length of the CDR3 is 15 residues. J lost 6 bases, V lost 2 bases, and 9 bases had no gene match. Germline values: CDR1 SEHNR, CDR2 FQNEAQ (reference sequence).

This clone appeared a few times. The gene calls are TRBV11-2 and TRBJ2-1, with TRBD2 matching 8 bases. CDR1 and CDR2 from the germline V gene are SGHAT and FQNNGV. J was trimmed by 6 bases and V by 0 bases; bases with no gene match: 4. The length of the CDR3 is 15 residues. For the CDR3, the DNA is TGTGCCAGCAGCTTAGAGGCTAGCGGGTCCAATGAGCAGTTCTTC. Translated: CASSLEASGSNEQFF.

In DNA form, the CDR3 reads TGTGCCAGCAGCGTAGGCGGGAAATCCTACGAGCAGTACTTC. Its protein product is CASSVGGKSYEQYF. This chain joins TRBV9 and TRBJ2-7; possible D gene TRBD2, 6 bases. V shed 0 bases and J shed 1 base, with 8 bases lying between them. CDR3 size: 14 residues. CDR1 is SGDLS and CDR2 is YYNGEE in the germline V gene.

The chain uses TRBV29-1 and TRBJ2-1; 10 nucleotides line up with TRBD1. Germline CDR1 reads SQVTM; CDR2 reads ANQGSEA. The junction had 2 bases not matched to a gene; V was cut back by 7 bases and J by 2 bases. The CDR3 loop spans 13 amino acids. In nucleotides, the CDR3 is TGCAGCGCCGGACAGGGGGCCTACAATGAGCAGTTCTTC. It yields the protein CSAGQGAYNEQFF.

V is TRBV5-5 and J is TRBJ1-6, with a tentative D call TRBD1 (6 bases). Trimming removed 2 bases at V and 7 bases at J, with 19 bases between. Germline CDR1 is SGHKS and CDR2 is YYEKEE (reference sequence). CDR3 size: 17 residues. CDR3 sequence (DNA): TGTGCCAGCAGCTTTAACGTCGGGGCAGGGGTAAATTCACCCCTCCACTTT. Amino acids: CASSFNVGAGVNSPLHF.

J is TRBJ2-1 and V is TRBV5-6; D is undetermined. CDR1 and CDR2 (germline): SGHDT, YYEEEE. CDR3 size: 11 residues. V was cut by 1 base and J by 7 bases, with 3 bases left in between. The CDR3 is CASSLYNEQFF. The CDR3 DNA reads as TGTGCCAGCAGCTTGTATAATGAGCAGTTCTTC.

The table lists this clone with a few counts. This CDR3 is CATSRDRGGNTEAFF. The CDR3 coding sequence is TGTGCCACCAGCAGGGACAGGGGAGGGAACACTGAAGCTTTCTTT. The rearrangement joins TRBV15 to TRBJ1-1, with 9 bases fitting TRBD1. This CDR3 spans 15 amino acids. J gave up 1 base and V 3 bases, and 3 bases lay outside the gene matches. Looked up from germline, CDR1 is LNHNV and CDR2 is YYDKDF (reference sequence). Combining the CDR3 with reference TRBV15 and TRBJ1-1 gives the whole variable domain DAMVIQNPRYQVTQFGKPVTLSCSQTLNHNVMYWYQQKSSQAPKLLFHYYDKDFNNEADTPDNFQSRRPNTSFCFLDIRSPGLGDTAMYLCATSRDRGGNTEAFFGQGTRLTVV.

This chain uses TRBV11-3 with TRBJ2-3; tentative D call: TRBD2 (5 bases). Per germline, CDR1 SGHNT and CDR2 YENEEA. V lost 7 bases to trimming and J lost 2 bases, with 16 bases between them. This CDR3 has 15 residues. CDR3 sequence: CASTLRTGYTDTQYF. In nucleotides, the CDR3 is TGTGCCAGCACCCTAAGGACTGGGTACACAGATACGCAGTATTTT. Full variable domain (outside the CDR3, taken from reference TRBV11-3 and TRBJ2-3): EAGVVQSPRYKIIEKKQPVAFWCNPISGHNTLYWYLQNLGQGPELLIRYENEEAVDDSQLPKDRFSAERLKGVDSTLKIQPAELGDSAVYLCASTLRTGYTDTQYFGPGTRLTVL.

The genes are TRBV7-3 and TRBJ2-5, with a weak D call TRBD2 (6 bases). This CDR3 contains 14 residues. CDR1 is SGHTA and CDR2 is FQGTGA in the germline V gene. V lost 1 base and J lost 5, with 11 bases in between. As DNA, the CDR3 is TGTGCCAGCAGCTTAAAGTGGCTAGCGGAGACCCAGTACTTC. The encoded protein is CASSLKWLAETQYF.

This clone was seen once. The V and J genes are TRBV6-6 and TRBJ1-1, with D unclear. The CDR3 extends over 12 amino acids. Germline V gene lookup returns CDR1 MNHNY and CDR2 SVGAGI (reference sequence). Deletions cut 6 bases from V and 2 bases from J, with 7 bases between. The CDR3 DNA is TGTGCCAGCAGAAACAGCAACACTGAAGCTTTCTTT. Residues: CASRNSNTEAFF.

CDR3 sequence: CASSSRTGLGYTF. The CDR3 bases are TGTGCCAGCAGCAGCCGGACAGGGCTCGGCTACACCTTC. The chain joins TRBV6-2 or TRBV6-3 to TRBJ1-2, with 8 nucleotides matching TRBD1. The CDR3 runs 13 residues. Trimming took 6 bases from V and 8 from J; bases not matched to a gene: 8. Germline CDR1 reads MNHEY; CDR2 reads SVGEGT.

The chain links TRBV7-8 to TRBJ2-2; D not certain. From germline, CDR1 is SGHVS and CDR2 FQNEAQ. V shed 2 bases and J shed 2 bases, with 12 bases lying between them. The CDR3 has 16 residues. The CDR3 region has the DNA TGTGCCAGCAGCTTAATGGCACTACTTAACACCGGGGAGCTGTTTTTT. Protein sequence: CASSLMALLNTGELFF. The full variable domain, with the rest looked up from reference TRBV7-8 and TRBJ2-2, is GAGVSQSPRYKVAKRGQDVALRCDPISGHVSLFWYQQALGQGPEFLTYFQNEAQLDKSGLPSDRFFAERPEGSVSTLKIQRTQQEDSAVYLCASSLMALLNTGELFFGEGSRLTVL.

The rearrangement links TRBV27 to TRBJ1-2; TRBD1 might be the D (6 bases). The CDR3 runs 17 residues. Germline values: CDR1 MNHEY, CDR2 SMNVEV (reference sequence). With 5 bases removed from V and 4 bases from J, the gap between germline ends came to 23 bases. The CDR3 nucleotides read TGTGCCAGCAGTCCGAGGTGGGGTACGGGGGGCGGCTATGGCTACACCTTC. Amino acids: CASSPRWGTGGGYGYTF.

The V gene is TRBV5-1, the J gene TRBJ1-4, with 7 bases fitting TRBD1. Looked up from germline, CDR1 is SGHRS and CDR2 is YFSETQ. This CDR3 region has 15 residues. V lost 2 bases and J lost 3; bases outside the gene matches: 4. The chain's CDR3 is CASSFKQGSNEKLFF. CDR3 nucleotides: TGCGCCAGCAGCTTTAAACAGGGGTCTAATGAAAAACTGTTTTTT.

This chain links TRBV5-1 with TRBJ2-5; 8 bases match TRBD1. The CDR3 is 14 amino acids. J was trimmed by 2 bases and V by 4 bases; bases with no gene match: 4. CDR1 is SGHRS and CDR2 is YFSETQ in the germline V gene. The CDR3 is CASSIGQGQETQYF. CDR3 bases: TGCGCCAGCAGCATCGGACAGGGTCAAGAGACCCAGTACTTC.

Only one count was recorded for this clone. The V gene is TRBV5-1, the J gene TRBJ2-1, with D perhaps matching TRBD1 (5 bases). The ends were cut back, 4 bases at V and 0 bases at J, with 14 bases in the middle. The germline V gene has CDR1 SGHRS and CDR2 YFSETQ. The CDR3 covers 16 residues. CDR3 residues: CASSTGDRTSYNEQFF. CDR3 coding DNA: TGCGCCAGCAGCACCGGCGACAGAACCTCCTACAATGAGCAGTTCTTC. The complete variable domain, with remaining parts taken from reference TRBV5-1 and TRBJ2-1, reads KAGVTQTPRYLIKTRGQQVTLSCSPISGHRSVSWYQQTPGQGLQFLFEYFSETQRNKGNFPGRFSGRQFSNSRSEMNVSTLELGDSALYLCASSTGDRTSYNEQFFGPGTRLTVL.

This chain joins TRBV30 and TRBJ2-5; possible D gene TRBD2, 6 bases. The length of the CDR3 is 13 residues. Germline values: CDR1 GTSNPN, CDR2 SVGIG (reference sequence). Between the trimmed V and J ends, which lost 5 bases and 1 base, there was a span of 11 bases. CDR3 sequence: CAWGAGSQETQYF. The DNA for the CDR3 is TGTGCCTGGGGGGCGGGGAGCCAAGAGACCCAGTACTTC.

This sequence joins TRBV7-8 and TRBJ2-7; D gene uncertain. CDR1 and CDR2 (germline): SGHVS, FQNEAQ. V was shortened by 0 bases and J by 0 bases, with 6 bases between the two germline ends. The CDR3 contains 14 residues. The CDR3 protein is CASSLASSSYEQYF. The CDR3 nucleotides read TGTGCCAGCAGCTTAGCGTCCAGCTCCTACGAGCAGTACTTC.